This T cell receptor beta chain is from a study of regulatory T cells in long-lasting Graves disease. The TCR beta library used iRepertoire HTBI primers with Arm-PCR amplification of CDR3. From the multiplex PCR reads, TCRdb called clonotypes with MiXCR, one entry per CDR3 protein. The table has 350,000 to 500,000 distinct CDR3 sequences, over 15% seen once. A few counts support this clonotype. The sample's time point: newly diagnosed GD, antithyroid drugs for less than 3 months. Making the TCR library involved RNA that had been extracted from PBMCs. Another study also made use of these data, one on T cells in Graves' hyperthyroidism and ophthalmopathy. From that report: Uncontrolled infection, other autoimmune disease, pregnancy or lactation led to exclusion.

The TCR was taken from a woman aged 18-29 years with Graves disease. The specimen comprised peripheral blood mononuclear cells (PBMCs), sampled at new diagnosis, from a patient treated with antithyroid drugs.

The CDR3 is CASGGTLQETQYF. DNA of the CDR3: TGCGCCAGCGGCGGGACTCTCCAAGAGACCCAGTACTTC. V is TRBV10-1 and J is TRBJ2-1; D might be TRBD2 (6 bases). The J call may be wrong; the DNA end is better matched by TRBJ2-5. Germline lookup yields CDR1 WNHNN and CDR2 SYGVQD (reference sequence). This CDR3 contains 13 residues.